Each of the 8 T cell receptor beta chains below was sequenced from the same sample in a study of blood T cell repertoires in COVID-19 (dated by TCRdb to about 2020). Libraries came from the immunoSEQ multiplex PCR assay. Entries here come from immuneACCESS through TCRdb and include only in-frame sequences with V and J called. Some clones fail to appear in such tables; in the studies checked, an unresolved V gene covers under half of the shortfall, and the cause of the remainder is unknown. The sample records 150,000 to 200,000 clones, just under 95% of which are singletons. The ten largest clones add up to 4.6% of the sample. The sample was peripheral blood. All receptors derive from a woman between 50 and 59 years old with acute or convalescent COVID-19.

The chain is built from TRBV24-1 and TRBJ2-1; 9 positions agree with TRBD2. CDR3 length equals 16 residues. Trimming took 3 bases from V and 5 from J; bases not matched to a gene: 7. Looked up from germline, CDR1 is KGHDR and CDR2 is SFDVKD. CDR3 sequence (DNA): TGTGCCACCAGTGATCCGCCGGCGGGGGGGAACAATGAGCAGTTCTTC. This encodes CATSDPPAGGNNEQFF.

The chain employs TRBV7-2 and TRBJ1-5, with a weak D call TRBD1 (6 bases). The V gene's germline CDR1 is SGHTA and CDR2 FQGNSA. V shed 4 bases and J shed 7 bases, with 11 bases lying between them. CDR3 size: 13 residues. CDR3 amino acids: CASSSLQGQPQHF. As DNA, the CDR3 is TGTGCCAGCAGCTCGTTGCAGGGGCAGCCCCAGCATTTT.

The CDR3 bases are TGTGCCAGCAGTCAGGGTACAGATACGCAGTATTTT. It translates to CASSQGTDTQYF. The rearrangement uses TRBV12-3 or TRBV12-4 and TRBJ2-3; tentative D call: TRBD1 (5 bases). V was shortened by 5 bases and J by 3 bases, with 6 bases between the two germline ends. The CDR3 runs 12 residues.

In its sample, this clone was seen a few times. The chain joins TRBV29-1 to TRBJ1-2; D may be TRBD1 (6 bases). Trimming took off 4 bases at V and 2 bases at J, with 11 bases between the two ends. This CDR3 spans 13 amino acids. Per the germline V gene, CDR1 is SQVTM and CDR2 is ANQGSEA. The CDR3 nucleotides read TGCAGCGTTGGAACAGGGATCAACTATGGCTACACCTTC. Translated, it gives CSVGTGINYGYTF.

The gene calls are TRBV20-1 and TRBJ2-7; 7 nucleotides match TRBD1. From germline, CDR1 is DFQATT and CDR2 SNEGSKA (reference sequence). V shed 3 bases and J 0 bases; nucleotides not matched to a gene: 11. The CDR3 totals 16 residues. The DNA for the CDR3 is TGCAGTGCTAGTCTTAACAGGGGACCTTTCTCCTACGAGCAGTACTTC. This codes for CSASLNRGPFSYEQYF.

The J gene is TRBJ2-5, the V gene TRBV6-5, with 9 bases fitting TRBD1. With V trimmed by 2 bases and J by 3 bases, 1 base remained unmatched. Germline V lookup: CDR1 MNHEY, CDR2 SVGAGI. The CDR3 contains 14 residues. The CDR3 sequence is CASSYGTGKETQYF. The CDR3 DNA follows: TGTGCCAGCAGTTACGGGACAGGGAAAGAGACCCAGTACTTC.

V usage is TRBV24-1 and J usage is TRBJ1-1; D is uncertain. The CDR3 totals 15 residues. In germline, CDR1 is KGHDR, CDR2 SFDVKD. V dropped 5 bases and J dropped 1 base, with 13 bases sitting between them. The CDR3 DNA is TGTGCCACCAGTGTACCTCTGGAGAGGAACACTGAAGCTTTCTTT. The encoded protein is CATSVPLERNTEAFF.

The V gene is TRBV2, the J gene TRBJ1-4, with D possibly TRBD1 on 6 matching bases. Germline-derived CDR1 and CDR2 are SNHLY and FYNNEI. V was shortened by 5 bases and J by 5 bases, with 9 bases between the two germline ends. The CDR3 length is 13 residues. The CDR3 is CASSLTGNEKLFF. The CDR3 nucleotides are TGTGCCAGCAGTCTCACAGGGAATGAAAAACTGTTTTTT.